The 5 T cell receptor beta chains listed next were all sequenced from one sample in a study of T cell repertoires in cytomegalovirus infection. TCRdb passed the reads through MiXCR, listing each CDR3 protein once. The sample has about 460,000 distinct CDR3 sequences; about 11% are singletons. Sequencing input: PBMCs. These receptors were collected from a human donor in good health (CMV status not recorded). Some clones in this sample may be carry-over from other donors' samples.

The V and J genes are TRBV3-1 and TRBJ2-7; D possibly corresponds to TRBD1 (5 bases). V was cut by 1 base and J by 3 bases, with 16 bases left in between. The CDR3 is 16 residues long. Germline CDR1 LGHDT, CDR2 YNNKEL (reference sequence). The CDR3 bases are TGTGCCAGCAGCCAAGTGGGTATCCGACAGATCTACGAGCAGTACTTC. Its translation is CASSQVGIRQIYEQYF.

This clonotype showed up just a few times. The genes are TRBV20-1 and TRBJ2-5, with 11 bases that match TRBD2. Germline-derived CDR1 and CDR2 are DFQATT and SNEGSKA (reference sequence). After removal of 2 bases from V and 5 bases from J, the junction contained 7 bases not matched to a gene. The CDR3 contains 15 residues. Here the CDR3 reads CSARRLAGGVETQYF. The CDR3 coding sequence is TGCAGTGCTAGACGGCTAGCGGGAGGAGTTGAGACCCAGTACTTC.

This clonotype was detected ten times or more. This chain connects TRBV5-4 to TRBJ2-2; 7 bases match TRBD1. The CDR3 length is 16 residues. V was clipped by 4 bases and J by 5 bases; unmatched bases: 11. Per the germline V gene, CDR1 is SGHNT and CDR2 is YYREEE (reference sequence). The CDR3 DNA sequence: TGTGCCAGCAGCGCTAGACAGGGACACTTAACCGGGGAGCTGTTTTTT. Its translation: CASSARQGHLTGELFF. Looking up the rest from reference TRBV5-4 and TRBJ2-2 gives the full variable domain: ETGVTQSPTHLIKTRGQQVTLRCSSQSGHNTVSWYQQALGQGPQFIFQYYREEENGRGNFPPRFSGLQFPNYSSELNVNALELDDSALYLCASSARQGHLTGELFFGEGSRLTVL.

This clonotype was picked up many times. The chain has TRBV14 and TRBJ2-1; 11 bases are shared with TRBD2. With 4 bases clipped from V and 7 bases from J, the junction kept 6 bases outside the gene matches. The CDR3 totals 15 residues. Per the germline V gene, CDR1 is SGHDN and CDR2 is FVKESK. CDR3 in DNA: TGTGCCAGCAGCCTACTAGCGGGAGACAGTAATGAGCAGTTCTTC. Encoded protein: CASSLLAGDSNEQFF.

The J gene is TRBJ1-6, the V gene TRBV9; TRBD1 is a possible D gene (5 bases). Per germline, CDR1 SGDLS and CDR2 YYNGEE. The CDR3 consists of 15 residues. Trimming cost V 3 bases and J 6 bases, with 13 bases left between them. The CDR3 sequence is CASSAEGPGNSPLHF. The DNA for the CDR3 is TGTGCCAGCAGCGCCGAGGGGCCGGGTAATTCACCCCTCCACTTT.